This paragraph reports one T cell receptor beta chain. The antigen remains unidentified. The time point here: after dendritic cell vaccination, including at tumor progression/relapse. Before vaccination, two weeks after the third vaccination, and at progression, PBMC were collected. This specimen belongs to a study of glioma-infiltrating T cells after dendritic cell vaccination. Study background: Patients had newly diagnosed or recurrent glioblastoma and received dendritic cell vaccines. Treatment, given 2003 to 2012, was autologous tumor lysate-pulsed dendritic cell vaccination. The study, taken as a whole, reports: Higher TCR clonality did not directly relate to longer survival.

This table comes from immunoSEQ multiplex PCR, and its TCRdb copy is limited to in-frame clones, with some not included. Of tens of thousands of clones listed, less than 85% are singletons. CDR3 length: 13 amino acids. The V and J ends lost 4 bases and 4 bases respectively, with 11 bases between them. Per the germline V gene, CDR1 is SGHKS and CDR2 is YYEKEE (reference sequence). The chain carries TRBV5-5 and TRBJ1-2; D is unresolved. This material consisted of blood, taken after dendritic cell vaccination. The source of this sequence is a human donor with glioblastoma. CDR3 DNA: TGTGCCAGCAGCGTACCGACGGGCTATGGCTACACCTTC. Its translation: CASSVPTGYGYTF. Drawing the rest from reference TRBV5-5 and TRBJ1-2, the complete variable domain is DAGVTQSPTHLIKTRGQQVTLRCSPISGHKSVSWYQQVLGQGPQFIFQYYEKEERGRGNFPDRFSARQFPNYSSELNVNALLLGDSALYLCASSVPTGYGYTFGSGTRLTVV.